The next 17 T cell receptor beta chains were all read from a single sample in a study of blood T cell repertoires in COVID-19 (dated by TCRdb to 2019 to 2021). The method behind the library was the immunoSEQ multiplex PCR assay. TCRdb mirrors the immuneACCESS table, restricted to in-frame sequences. Some clones are absent from its copies; in checked studies, under half trace to an unresolved V gene, and the reason for the others is unknown. A total of 100,000 or so clones appear in this sample, 69% of them only once. Of the sample, roughly 6% falls within the top ten clones. Specimen: peripheral blood. All receptors derive from a man older than 75 with acute or convalescent COVID-19.

The chain links TRBV9 to TRBJ2-1, with D possibly matching TRBD1 (6 bases). The CDR3 has 13 amino acids. CDR1 is SGDLS and CDR2 is YYNGEE in the germline V gene. V was pared by 4 bases and J by 6 bases, with 11 bases between. The CDR3 sequence: CASSFLDSNEQFF. The CDR3 bases are TGTGCCAGCAGCTTCCTGGACAGCAATGAGCAGTTCTTC.

This clone appeared many times. The chain uses TRBV27 and TRBJ2-5; 8 nucleotides agree with TRBD2. The V gene end was trimmed by 7 bases and the J gene end by 3 bases; junction bases not matched to a gene: 10. The CDR3 consists of 15 residues. Germline V CDR1 and CDR2: MNHEY, SMNVEV (reference sequence). This chain's CDR3 is CASNPGLGEEETQYF. The CDR3 nucleotides are TGTGCCAGCAATCCGGGACTAGGAGAGGAAGAGACCCAGTACTTC.

The chain employs TRBV18 and TRBJ1-5; D is uncertain. Germline V CDR1 and CDR2: KGHSH, LQKENI. The CDR3 runs to 14 residues. Trimming pared 3 bases from V and 4 bases from J, leaving 10 bases between. The CDR3 loop reads CASSPGVSNQPQHF. CDR3 coding DNA: TGTGCCAGCTCACCGGGCGTATCTAATCAGCCCCAGCATTTT.

The rearrangement links TRBV6-2 or TRBV6-3 to TRBJ2-1, with 10 nucleotides matching TRBD1. Germline values: CDR1 MNHEY, CDR2 SVGEGT. The CDR3 is 17 residues long. With V trimmed by 2 bases and J by 6 bases, 10 bases remained unmatched. CDR3 amino acids: CASSYNPWGQGLNEQFF. The CDR3 DNA follows: TGTGCCAGCAGTTACAACCCCTGGGGACAGGGGCTCAATGAGCAGTTCTTC.

A few counts support this clone. The chain employs TRBV28 and TRBJ2-3; 7 bases line up with TRBD2. V lost 7 bases and J lost 4; bases outside the gene matches: 5. CDR1 and CDR2 from the germline V gene are MDHEN and SYDVKM. The CDR3 spans 13 residues. CDR3 residues: CASTVTSPDTQYF. In DNA form, the CDR3 reads TGTGCCAGCACTGTGACTAGCCCAGATACGCAGTATTTT.

The chain carries TRBV5-1 and TRBJ1-5, with 8 nucleotides matching TRBD1. V lost 1 base and J lost 7; bases outside the gene matches: 4. The CDR3 is 14 amino acids. The germline V gene has CDR1 SGHRS and CDR2 YFSETQ. CDR3: CASSLSDREQPQHF. DNA for the CDR3: TGCGCCAGCAGCTTGTCGGACAGGGAACAGCCCCAGCATTTT.

The chain employs TRBV28 and TRBJ2-1; 8 bases are a match to TRBD2. Germline trimming cut 5 bases from V and 9 bases from J; bases unmatched to any gene: 6. CDR3 length: 13 residues. The V gene's germline CDR1 is MDHEN and CDR2 SYDVKM. Written as DNA, the CDR3 is TGTGCCAGCAGTGGACTAGCCGCCTCTGAGCAGTTCTTC. The encoded protein is CASSGLAASEQFF.

The J gene is TRBJ2-1, the V gene TRBV5-5; 14 bases agree with TRBD2. Unmatched junction bases numbered 5, after V lost 4 bases and J lost 8 bases. CDR3 length: 15 amino acids. The germline CDR1 and CDR2 sequences are SGHKS and YYEKEE (reference sequence). CDR3 residues: CASSTGTSGGHEQFF. The DNA for the CDR3 is TGTGCCAGCAGCACTGGGACTAGCGGGGGACATGAGCAGTTCTTC.

V is TRBV7-2 and J is TRBJ2-1; D uncertain. CDR1 and CDR2 (germline): SGHTA, FQGNSA. This CDR3 is built from 13 residues. V shed 4 bases and J shed 7 bases, with 11 bases lying between them. The CDR3 DNA follows: TGTGCCAGCAGCTCCTTCCCGGGTAATGAGCAGTTCTTC. It specifies CASSSFPGNEQFF.

The CDR3 DNA sequence: TGTGCCAGCAGTTACTCAATCATTAGCAATCAGCCCCAGCATTTT. It is translated as CASSYSIISNQPQHF. The chain joins TRBV6-5 to TRBJ1-5, with D uncertain. Germline values: CDR1 MNHEY, CDR2 SVGAGI. Trimming took 0 bases from V and 0 from J, leaving 6 bases between them. The length of the CDR3 is 15 residues.

The chain links TRBV5-4 to TRBJ2-7; D unclear. The germline V gene has CDR1 SGHNT and CDR2 YYREEE (reference sequence). Between the trimmed V and J ends, which lost 4 bases and 6 bases, there was a span of 20 bases. The CDR3 totals 15 residues. In nucleotides, the CDR3 is TGTGCCAGCAGCCTGGAAACTTCGAGGAACGGCGAGCAGTACTTC. Amino acids: CASSLETSRNGEQYF.

This clone was seen only a few times. V usage is TRBV14 and J usage is TRBJ1-2; D is unclear. The germline CDR1 and CDR2 sequences are SGHDN and FVKESK. The CDR3 consists of 14 residues. V lost 2 bases, J lost 5 bases, and 12 bases lay in between. The CDR3, as DNA: TGTGCCAGCAGCCAATCCGGGATACGGTATGGCTACACCTTC. Its protein product is CASSQSGIRYGYTF.

This rearrangement joins TRBV18 to TRBJ2-1; 8 bases fit TRBD1. The CDR3 length is 14 residues. CDR1 is KGHSH and CDR2 is LQKENI in the germline V gene. The J segment lost 4 bases and the V segment lost 4 bases, leaving 3 bases of the junction unmatched. CDR3 region: CASSLTGGYNEQFF. The CDR3 DNA follows: TGTGCCAGCTCACTTACAGGGGGATACAATGAGCAGTTCTTC. The variable domain in full, with the rest retrieved from reference TRBV18 and TRBJ2-1, is NAGVMQNPRHLVRRRGQEARLRCSPMKGHSHVYWYRQLPEEGLKFMVYLQKENIIDESGMPKERFSAEFPKEGPSILRIQQVVRGDSAAYFCASSLTGGYNEQFFGPGTRLTVL.

This clone has ten or more counts. The V gene is TRBV19, the J gene TRBJ2-7; tentative D call: TRBD2 (6 bases). Germline-derived CDR1 and CDR2 are LNHDA and SQIVND (reference sequence). The CDR3 is 20 amino acids. V gave up 1 base and J gave up 4 bases, with 29 bases separating them. CDR3 DNA: TGTGCCAGTAGTATAGGTTTGATTCCGGGACCTCCGGGGGTGAGGTACGAGCAGTACTTC. This sequence encodes CASSIGLIPGPPGVRYEQYF.

The rearrangement links TRBV28 to TRBJ2-7, with D possibly being TRBD1 (5 bases). The CDR3 covers 13 residues. V was shortened by 7 bases and J by 2 bases, with 12 bases between the two germline ends. The germline V gene has CDR1 MDHEN and CDR2 SYDVKM. The CDR3 DNA follows: TGTGCCAGCACCGAAGACAGTACCTACGAGCAGTACTTC. Residues: CASTEDSTYEQYF.

This rearrangement joins TRBV7-2 to TRBJ2-7, with unresolved D. CDR1 is SGHTA, CDR2 FQGNSA, per germline. This CDR3 comprises 12 residues. The V and J ends lost 1 base and 6 bases respectively, with 7 bases between them. The CDR3 loop reads CASSLGRFEQYF. Written as DNA, the CDR3 is TGTGCCAGCAGCTTAGGGCGGTTCGAGCAGTACTTC. Complete variable domain (other parts from reference TRBV7-2 and TRBJ2-7): GAGVSQSPSNKVTEKGKDVELRCDPISGHTALYWYRQSLGQGLEFLIYFQGNSAPDKSGLPSDRFSAERTGGSVSTLTIQRTQQEDSAVYLCASSLGRFEQYFGPGTRLTVT.

This clone has only a few counts. The chain carries TRBV19 and TRBJ2-2, with D tentatively TRBD2 (7 bases). The V end was cut by 6 bases, the J end by 1 base, with 18 bases between. The CDR3 is made up of 17 amino acids. Germline CDR1 LNHDA, CDR2 SQIVND (reference sequence). CDR3 sequence: CASSRSLGGRNTGELFF. In DNA, the CDR3 is TGTGCCAGTAGCCGCTCTCTCGGGGGGCGGAACACCGGGGAGCTGTTTTTT.